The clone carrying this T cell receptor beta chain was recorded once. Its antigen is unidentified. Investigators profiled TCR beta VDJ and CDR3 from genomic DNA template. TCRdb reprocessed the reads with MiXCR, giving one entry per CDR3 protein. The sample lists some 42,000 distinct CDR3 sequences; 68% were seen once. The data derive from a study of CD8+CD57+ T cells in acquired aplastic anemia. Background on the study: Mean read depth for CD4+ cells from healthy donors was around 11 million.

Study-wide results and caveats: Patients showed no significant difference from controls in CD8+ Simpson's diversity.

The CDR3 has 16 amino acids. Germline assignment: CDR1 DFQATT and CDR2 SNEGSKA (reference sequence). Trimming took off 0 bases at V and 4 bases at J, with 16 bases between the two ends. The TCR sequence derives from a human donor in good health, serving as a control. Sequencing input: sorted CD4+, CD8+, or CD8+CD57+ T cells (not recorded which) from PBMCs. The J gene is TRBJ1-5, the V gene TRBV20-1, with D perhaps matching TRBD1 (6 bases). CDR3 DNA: TGCAGTGCTAGAGATGATTCAGGGGTGACGAATCAGCCCCAGCATTTT. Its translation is CSARDDSGVTNQPQHF.